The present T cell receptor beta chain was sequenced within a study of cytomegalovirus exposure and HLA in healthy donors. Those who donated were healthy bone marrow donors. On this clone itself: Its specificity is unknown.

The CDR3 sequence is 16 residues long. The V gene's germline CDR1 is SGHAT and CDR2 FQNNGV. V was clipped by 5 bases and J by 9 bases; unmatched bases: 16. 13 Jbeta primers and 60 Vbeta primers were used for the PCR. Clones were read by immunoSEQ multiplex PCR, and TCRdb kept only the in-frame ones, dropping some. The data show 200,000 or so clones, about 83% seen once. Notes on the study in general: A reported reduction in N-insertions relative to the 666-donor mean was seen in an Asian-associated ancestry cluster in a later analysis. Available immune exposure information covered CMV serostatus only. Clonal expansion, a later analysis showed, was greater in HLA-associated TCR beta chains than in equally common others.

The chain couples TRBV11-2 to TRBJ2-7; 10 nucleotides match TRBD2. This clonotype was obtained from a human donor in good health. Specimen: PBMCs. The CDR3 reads CASSILTSGPSAAQYF. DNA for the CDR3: TGTGCCAGCAGCATCCTGACTAGCGGGCCGTCTGCGGCGCAGTACTTC.